Following are 21 T cell receptor beta chains from one sample sequenced in a study of blood T cell repertoires in COVID-19. Using immunoSEQ multiplex PCR, the repertoire was profiled, and TCRdb retains in-frame clones only, with some absent. The sample lists around 100,000 clones, around 87% seen once, with 7% to 9% in the top ten. What was sequenced was peripheral blood. The receptors come from a human donor with acute or convalescent COVID-19. The donor label of this sample is uncertain.

This chain links TRBV2 with TRBJ2-1, with TRBD2 identical over 8 bases. V dropped 4 bases and J dropped 9; count of bases not matched to a gene: 5. The germline V gene encodes CDR1 SNHLY and CDR2 FYNNEI. This CDR3 is built from 13 residues. CDR3: CASSVLAGGEQFF. The CDR3 nucleotides are TGTGCCAGCAGTGTTCTGGCGGGAGGTGAGCAGTTCTTC.

This chain connects TRBV28 to TRBJ1-5; the D gene is possibly TRBD1 (6 bases). The CDR3 contains 16 residues. V lost 6 bases and J lost 5, with 20 bases in between. Looked up from germline, CDR1 is MDHEN and CDR2 is SYDVKM. The CDR3 nucleotides are TGTGCCAGCAGGTCGGGGGGGGCCCCCGCCTATCAGCCCCAGCATTTT. Translated, it gives CASRSGGAPAYQPQHF.

V usage is TRBV28 and J usage is TRBJ1-2; 9 nucleotides align to TRBD1. V lost 8 bases to trimming and J lost 4 bases; unmatched junction nucleotides: 17. The CDR3 is 17 amino acids. Germline CDR1 reads MDHEN; CDR2 reads SYDVKM. CDR3 protein: CASGVVSGQGLFYGYTF. The CDR3 DNA is TGTGCCAGCGGGGTCGTCTCGGGACAGGGCCTTTTCTATGGCTACACCTTC.

The CDR3: CASSPAGQARSPLHF. CDR3 coding DNA: TGTGCCAGCAGTCCCGCGGGACAGGCCAGGTCACCCCTCCACTTT. The rearrangement links TRBV2 to TRBJ1-6, with TRBD1 matching 8 bases. The germline gives CDR1 SNHLY, CDR2 FYNNEI. V was clipped by 5 bases and J by 10 bases; unmatched bases: 10. The CDR3 has 15 residues.

The chain recombines TRBV18 with TRBJ2-2, with 8 bases matching TRBD1. Germline V lookup: CDR1 KGHSH, CDR2 LQKENI. The CDR3 contains 15 residues. V shed 3 bases and J 3 bases; nucleotides not matched to a gene: 3. CDR3 in DNA: TGTGCCAGCTCACCCTCGACAGGGGACACCGGGGAGCTGTTTTTT. The encoded protein is CASSPSTGDTGELFF.

CDR3: CASSWGQGYTGELFF. The DNA for the CDR3 is TGTGCCAGCAGTTGGGGACAGGGGTACACCGGGGAGCTGTTTTTT. J is TRBJ2-2 and V is TRBV28; the match to TRBD1 covers 10 bases. This CDR3 spans 15 amino acids. Germline CDR1 reads MDHEN; CDR2 reads SYDVKM. With V trimmed by 4 bases and J by 3 bases, 2 bases remained unmatched.

The genes are TRBV7-9 and TRBJ2-2; 11 nucleotides align to TRBD1. Germline trimming cut 7 bases from V and 5 bases from J; bases unmatched to any gene: 6. There are 15 residues in the CDR3. Per the germline V gene, CDR1 is SEHNR and CDR2 is FQNEAQ (reference sequence). The chain's CDR3 is CASTYGTGGTGELFF. Written as DNA, the CDR3 is TGTGCCAGCACCTACGGGACAGGGGGGACCGGGGAGCTGTTTTTT.

The chain recombines TRBV2 with TRBJ2-1; 10 nucleotides match TRBD2. V lost 8 bases to trimming and J lost 2 bases; unmatched junction nucleotides: 3. The V gene's germline CDR1 is SNHLY and CDR2 FYNNEI. The CDR3 loop spans 14 amino acids. The CDR3 DNA follows: TGTGCCAGCGGGGGACTAGCGACCTACAATGAGCAGTTCTTC. Its protein product is CASGGLATYNEQFF.

The genes are TRBV15 and TRBJ1-4, with TRBD1 as a possible D gene (5 bases). The CDR3 runs to 16 residues. Germline CDR1 and CDR2: LNHNV and YYDKDF (reference sequence). The V end was cut by 1 base, the J end by 0 bases, with 9 bases between. Here the CDR3 reads CATSRGQTTTNEKLFF. CDR3 coding DNA: TGTGCCACCAGCAGAGGACAGACAACAACTAATGAAAAACTGTTTTTT. Filled out from reference TRBV15 and TRBJ1-4, the complete variable domain reads DAMVIQNPRYQVTQFGKPVTLSCSQTLNHNVMYWYQQKSSQAPKLLFHYYDKDFNNEADTPDNFQSRRPNTSFCFLDIRSPGLGDTAMYLCATSRGQTTTNEKLFFGSGTQLSVL.

This chain connects TRBV7-8 to TRBJ2-3, with D possibly being TRBD2 (6 bases). Germline lookup yields CDR1 SGHVS and CDR2 FQNEAQ. This CDR3 has 17 amino acids. Trimming left V 5 bases short and J 4 bases short, with 22 bases between. This CDR3 reads CASSPFLRGSVADTQYF. The DNA for the CDR3 is TGTGCCAGCAGCCCCTTTCTGCGGGGCTCTGTAGCAGATACGCAGTATTTT.

The chain recombines TRBV24-1 with TRBJ2-7; 9 bases are a match to TRBD1. Germline CDR1 reads KGHDR; CDR2 reads SFDVKD. The CDR3 is 16 amino acids. V lost 3 bases and J lost 4; bases outside the gene matches: 9. DNA for the CDR3: TGTGCCACCAGTGATACGGCCGACAGGGGGGGGTACGAGCAGTACTTC. Translating it yields CATSDTADRGGYEQYF.

This chain links TRBV4-1 with TRBJ1-2; 8 nucleotides align to TRBD1. The J segment lost 4 bases and the V segment lost 5 bases, leaving 9 bases of the junction unmatched. This CDR3 region has 15 residues. CDR1 MGHRA and CDR2 YSYEKL come from the germline V gene. In nucleotides, the CDR3 is TGCGCCAGCAGCTGGCGACAGGGGCAAAGCTATGGCTACACCTTC. Its protein is CASSWRQGQSYGYTF.

The J gene is TRBJ2-7, the V gene TRBV3-1 (or the pseudogene TRBV3-2), with D tentatively TRBD2 (5 bases). Between the trimmed V and J ends, which lost 2 bases and 6 bases, there was a span of 20 bases. Germline CDR1 is LGHDT and CDR2 is YNNKEL (reference sequence). The CDR3 sequence is 16 residues long. CDR3 loop: CASSQTSFPLPTEQYF. CDR3 coding DNA: TGTGCCAGCAGCCAAACTAGTTTCCCCCTCCCCACCGAGCAGTACTTC.

V usage is TRBV5-6 and J usage is TRBJ2-7; no clear D. The CDR3 loop spans 14 amino acids. The V and J ends lost 8 bases and 2 bases respectively, with 17 bases between them. Germline-derived CDR1 and CDR2 are SGHDT and YYEEEE. CDR3 bases: TGTGCCAGTATAGTGTACGGAGAAGCCTACGAGCAGTACTTC. It codes for CASIVYGEAYEQYF.

The chain uses TRBV6-5 and TRBJ2-5; D is perhaps TRBD1 (6 bases). Germline V gene data show CDR1 as MNHEY and CDR2 as SVGAGI. Trimming removed 0 bases at V and 5 bases at J, with 16 bases between. The CDR3 loop spans 16 amino acids. CDR3 loop: CASSYSGGQRRETQYF. In nucleotides, the CDR3 is TGTGCCAGCAGTTACTCAGGGGGTCAGCGTCGGGAGACCCAGTACTTC.

V gene TRBV3-1 (or the pseudogene TRBV3-2) combines with J gene TRBJ2-5; D not resolved. CDR1 and CDR2 (germline): LGHDT, YNNKEL (reference sequence). V was cut by 3 bases and J by 5 bases, with 10 bases left in between. This CDR3 contains 13 residues. This CDR3 is CASSQAMRETQYF. The CDR3, as DNA: TGTGCCAGCAGCCAGGCAATGCGGGAGACCCAGTACTTC.

V and J are TRBV24-1 and TRBJ1-2, with D tentatively TRBD1 (5 bases). V gave up 3 bases and J gave up 8 bases, with 15 bases separating them. Germline V gene lookup returns CDR1 KGHDR and CDR2 SFDVKD. The CDR3 loop spans 14 amino acids. Here the CDR3 reads CATSDAGPTTGYTF. For the CDR3, the DNA is TGTGCCACCAGTGATGCGGGACCGACCACGGGCTACACCTTC.

This chain joins TRBV2 and TRBJ2-7, with a tentative D call TRBD1 (5 bases). Trimming removed 7 bases at V and 2 bases at J, with 15 bases between. The CDR3 spans 14 residues. CDR1 SNHLY and CDR2 FYNNEI come from the germline V gene. CDR3 protein: CASTSRQPAYEQYF. In DNA form, the CDR3 reads TGTGCCAGCACCAGTCGACAGCCAGCCTACGAGCAGTACTTC.

This chain uses TRBV5-1 with TRBJ1-6, with a weak D call TRBD1 (6 bases). Trimming pared 2 bases from V and 3 bases from J, leaving 12 bases between. The CDR3 totals 16 residues. Germline lookup yields CDR1 SGHRS and CDR2 YFSETQ. This chain's CDR3 is CASSLIRGGYNSPLHF. The CDR3 region has the DNA TGCGCCAGCAGCTTAATAAGGGGGGGCTATAATTCACCCCTCCACTTT.

This chain uses TRBV28 with TRBJ1-1; TRBD1 is a possible D gene (5 bases). The V gene lost 9 bases and the J gene lost 3 bases, with 23 bases spanning the gap. Germline V gene lookup returns CDR1 MDHEN and CDR2 SYDVKM. The CDR3 is 16 residues long. The CDR3 is CASIPYPQGQDTEAFF. CDR3 in DNA: TGTGCCAGTATCCCTTACCCGCAGGGTCAGGACACTGAAGCTTTCTTT. Based on the CDR3 plus reference TRBV28 and TRBJ1-1, the full variable domain is DVKVTQSSRYLVKRTGEKVFLECVQDMDHENMFWYRQDPGLGLRLIYFSYDVKMKEKGDIPEGYSVSREKKERFSLILESASTNQTSMYLCASIPYPQGQDTEAFFGQGTRLTVV.

CDR3 bases: TGTGCCAGCAGCCAATCCGGGCGGGATGAAAAACTGTTTTTT. Translated: CASSQSGRDEKLFF. This chain joins TRBV3-1 (or the pseudogene TRBV3-2) and TRBJ1-4; D is unresolved. The CDR3 totals 14 residues. The germline V gene has CDR1 LGHDT and CDR2 YNNKEL (reference sequence). V was shortened by 2 bases and J by 6 bases, with 10 bases between the two germline ends.